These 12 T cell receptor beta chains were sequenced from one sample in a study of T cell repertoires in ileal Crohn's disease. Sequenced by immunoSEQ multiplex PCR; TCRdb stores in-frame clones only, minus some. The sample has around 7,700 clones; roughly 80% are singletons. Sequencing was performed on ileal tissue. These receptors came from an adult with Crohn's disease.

The chain's CDR3 is CASSQGSRADTQYF. CDR3 nucleotides: TGTGCCAGCAGCCAGGGGTCTAGGGCCGATACGCAGTATTTT. The chain couples TRBV13 to TRBJ2-3, with a weak D call TRBD1 (6 bases). V was trimmed by 5 bases and J by 6 bases, leaving 15 bases between them. Germline CDR1 and CDR2: PRHDT and FYEKMQ (reference sequence). CDR3 size: 14 residues. Looking up the rest from reference TRBV13 and TRBJ2-3 gives the full variable domain: AAGVIQSPRHLIKEKRETATLKCYPIPRHDTVYWYQQGPGQDPQFLISFYEKMQSDKGSIPDRFSAQQFSDYHSELNMSSLELGDSALYFCASSQGSRADTQYFGPGTRLTVL.

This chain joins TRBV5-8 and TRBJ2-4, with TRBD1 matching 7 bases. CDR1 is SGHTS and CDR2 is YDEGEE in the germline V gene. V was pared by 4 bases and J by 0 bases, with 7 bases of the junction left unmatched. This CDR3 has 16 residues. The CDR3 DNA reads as TGTGCCAGCAGCCCGGGACAGACCCTAGCCAAAAACATTCAGTACTTC. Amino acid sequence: CASSPGQTLAKNIQYF.

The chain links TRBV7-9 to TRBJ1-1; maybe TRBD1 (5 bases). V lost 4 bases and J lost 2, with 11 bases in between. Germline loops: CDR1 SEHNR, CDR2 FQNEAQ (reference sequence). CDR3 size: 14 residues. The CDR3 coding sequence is TGTGCCAGCAGCTCCGGACACATAAACACTGAAGCTTTCTTT. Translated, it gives CASSSGHINTEAFF.

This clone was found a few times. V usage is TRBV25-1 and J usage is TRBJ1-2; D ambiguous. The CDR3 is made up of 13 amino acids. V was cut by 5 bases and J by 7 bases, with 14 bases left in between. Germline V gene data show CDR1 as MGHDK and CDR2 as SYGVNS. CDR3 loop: CASSHLGGSGYTF. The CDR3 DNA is TGTGCCAGCAGTCATCTAGGCGGTAGTGGCTACACCTTC.

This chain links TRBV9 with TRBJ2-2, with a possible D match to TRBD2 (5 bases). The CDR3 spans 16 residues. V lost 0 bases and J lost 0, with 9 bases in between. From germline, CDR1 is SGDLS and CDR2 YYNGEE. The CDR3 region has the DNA TGTGCCAGCAGCGTAGTTCTGGGAGCGAACACCGGGGAGCTGTTTTTT. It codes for CASSVVLGANTGELFF.

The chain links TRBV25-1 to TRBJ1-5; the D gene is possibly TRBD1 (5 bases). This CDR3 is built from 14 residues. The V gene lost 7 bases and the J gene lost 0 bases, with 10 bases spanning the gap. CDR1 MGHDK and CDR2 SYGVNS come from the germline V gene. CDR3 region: CASTSQDSNQPQHF. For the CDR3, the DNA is TGTGCCAGCACATCACAGGATAGCAATCAGCCCCAGCATTTT. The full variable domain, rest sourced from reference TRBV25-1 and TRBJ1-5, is EADIYQTPRYLVIGTGKKITLECSQTMGHDKMYWYQQDPGMELHLIHYSYGVNSTEKGDLSSESTVSRIRTEHFPLTLESARPSHTSQYLCASTSQDSNQPQHFGDGTRLSIL.

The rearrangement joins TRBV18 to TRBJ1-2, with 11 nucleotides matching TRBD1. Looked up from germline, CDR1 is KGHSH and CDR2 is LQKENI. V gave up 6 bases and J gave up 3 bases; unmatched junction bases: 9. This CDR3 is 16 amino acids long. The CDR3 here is CASSRDGQGAYYGYTF. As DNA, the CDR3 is TGTGCCAGCTCGAGGGATGGACAGGGGGCTTACTATGGCTACACCTTC.

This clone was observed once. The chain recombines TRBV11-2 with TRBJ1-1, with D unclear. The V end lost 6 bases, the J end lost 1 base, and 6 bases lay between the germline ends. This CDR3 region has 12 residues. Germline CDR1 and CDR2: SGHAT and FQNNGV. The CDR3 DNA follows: TGTGCCAGCAGTCTAACGAACACTGAAGCTTTCTTT. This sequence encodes CASSLTNTEAFF.

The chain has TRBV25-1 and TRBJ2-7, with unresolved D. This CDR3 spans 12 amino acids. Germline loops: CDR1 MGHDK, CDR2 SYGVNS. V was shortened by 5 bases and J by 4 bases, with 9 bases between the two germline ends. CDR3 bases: TGTGCCAGCAGTTTGGCCGAATACGAGCAGTACTTC. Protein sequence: CASSLAEYEQYF.

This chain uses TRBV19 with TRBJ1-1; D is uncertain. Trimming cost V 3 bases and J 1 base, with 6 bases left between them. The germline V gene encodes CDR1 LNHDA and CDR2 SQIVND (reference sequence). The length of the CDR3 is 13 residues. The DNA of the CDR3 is TGTGCCAGTAGTATGGAGGGGAACACTGAAGCTTTCTTT. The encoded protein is CASSMEGNTEAFF. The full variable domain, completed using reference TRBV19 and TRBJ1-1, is DGGITQSPKYLFRKEGQNVTLSCEQNLNHDAMYWYRQDPGQGLRLIYYSQIVNDFQKGDIAEGYSVSREKKESFPLTVTSAQKNPTAFYLCASSMEGNTEAFFGQGTRLTVV.

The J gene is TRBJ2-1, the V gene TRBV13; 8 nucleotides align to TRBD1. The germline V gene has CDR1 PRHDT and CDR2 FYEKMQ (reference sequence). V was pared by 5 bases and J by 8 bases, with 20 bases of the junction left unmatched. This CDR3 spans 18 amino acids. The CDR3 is CASSIVPGQVAQGYEQFF. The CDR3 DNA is TGTGCCAGCAGCATAGTCCCGGGACAGGTTGCCCAGGGCTATGAGCAGTTCTTC.

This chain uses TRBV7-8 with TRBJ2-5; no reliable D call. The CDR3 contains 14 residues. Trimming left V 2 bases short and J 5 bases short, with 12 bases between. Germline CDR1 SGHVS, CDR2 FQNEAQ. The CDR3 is CASSLIARSETQYF. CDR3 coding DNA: TGTGCCAGCAGCTTAATCGCCAGATCGGAGACCCAGTACTTC.